Sequencing of this TCR beta chain was carried out in a study of CD8 T cells in ankylosing spondylitis. Study-wide results and limits: Ankylosing spondylitis blood appeared to be characterized by a TCR beta motif of 7 to 9 highly homologous variants. Matched synovial fluid from ankylosing spondylitis patients was reported to be enriched for disease-linked clones. With a CD8+ phenotype, disease-linked clones were relatively rare in peripheral blood.

This clonotype was picked up a small number of times. What it recognizes is unknown. With molecular barcodes, quantitative 5'-RACE was used to make the TCR beta libraries. TCRdb re-called the 5' RACE reads through MiXCR, storing one row per CDR3 protein. This sample carries 150,000 to 200,000 distinct CDR3 sequences, over 15% of them seen once, and the ten largest clones take roughly 4.5%. Germline V gene lookup returns CDR1 DFQATT and CDR2 SNEGSKA (reference sequence). This CDR3 region has 15 residues. V was shortened by 1 base and J by 4 bases, with 15 bases between the two germline ends. The specimen was blood, either unsorted or a sorted T cell fraction (not recorded which). This receptor was identified in a male donor between 5 and 29 years old with ankylosing spondylitis or in good health (not recorded which). The chain employs TRBV20-1 and TRBJ2-3; D is perhaps TRBD2 (6 bases). The CDR3 sequence is CSARAGSGSADTQYF. The CDR3 DNA reads TGCAGTGCTAGAGCCGGTTCCGGGAGCGCAGATACGCAGTATTTT.